This T cell receptor (beta chain) is from a study of T cell responses to AZD1222 COVID-19 vaccine. The V gene lost 2 bases and the J gene lost 1 base, with 11 bases spanning the gap. Germline CDR1 is SGHTA and CDR2 is FQGNSA. This CDR3 is 16 amino acids long. Profiling relied on immunoSEQ multiplex PCR, and the TCRdb table lists in-frame clones only, not all of them. The data contain 85,000 to 120,000 clones, approximately 87% of them singletons. This sample comprised peripheral blood, obtained on day 0 of AZD1222 vaccination. This chain uses TRBV7-2 with TRBJ2-2; D perhaps matches TRBD2 (5 bases). The clonotype originates from an adult in good health. The CDR3 region has the DNA TGTGCCAGCAGCTTAACCGGACGGGGGAACACCGGGGAGCTGTTTTTT. Translation: CASSLTGRGNTGELFF.